Listed here is a single T cell receptor beta chain. These data are taken from a study of blood T cells in healthy people across ages. Germline-derived CDR1 and CDR2 are SGHRS and YFSETQ. This CDR3 region has 15 residues. The trim removed 4 bases at V and 0 bases at J, leaving 4 bases unmatched. Then a second PCR, running roughly 7 to 11 cycles, was carried out with a sample-barcoded 5' primer and a J-beta primer mix. Every sample gave at least 2.5 million paired-end reads containing CDR3. TCRdb re-analysed the 5' RACE reads in MiXCR, keeping a single row per CDR3 protein. Here the sample spans hundreds of thousands of distinct CDR3 sequences, around 28% being singletons. Researchers isolated at least 7 million PBMCs per sample.

V and J are TRBV5-1 and TRBJ1-1; 9 nucleotides match TRBD1. This sequence was found in an elderly woman in good health. Sample: blood. CDR3 DNA sequence: TGCGCCAGCAGCATCGACAGGGGGATGAACACTGAAGCTTTCTTT. Amino acids: CASSIDRGMNTEAFF. Full variable domain (remainder filled in from reference TRBV5-1 and TRBJ1-1): KAGVTQTPRYLIKTRGQQVTLSCSPISGHRSVSWYQQTPGQGLQFLFEYFSETQRNKGNFPGRFSGRQFSNSRSEMNVSTLELGDSALYLCASSIDRGMNTEAFFGQGTRLTVV.